This TCR beta chain stems from a study of blood T cells in healthy people across ages. Study outcomes and limitations: Estimated diversity, derived from one million T cells, was regarded as an underestimate. No one knew whether donors had CMV, which possibly confounded expanded clonotype changes.

This CDR3 region has 14 residues. Germline V gene lookup returns CDR1 SGHTA and CDR2 FQGTGA. The V and J ends lost 4 bases and 2 bases respectively, with 9 bases between them. Drawing of peripheral blood yielded about 10 milliliters from each donor. Primed by a sample-barcoded 5' primer and a J-beta primer mix, a second PCR proceeded for 7 to 11 cycles. Sequencing recovered at least 3 million CDR3-containing paired-end reads from each sample. TCRdb analysed the 5' RACE reads with MiXCR anew, one entry per CDR3 protein. Of around 1,500,000 distinct CDR3 sequences in the sample, 42% are singletons; the top ten hold less than 8%. Comment on this clonotype: The target antigen is unknown.

Sequenced sample: blood. The receptor was derived from a woman aged 18-29 years in good health. The gene calls are TRBV7-3 and TRBJ2-1; D perhaps matches TRBD2 (6 bases). The CDR3 region is CASSSSGPYNEQFF. The CDR3 nucleotides read TGTGCCAGCAGCTCAAGCGGGCCCTACAATGAGCAGTTCTTC.